What follows are 15 T cell receptor beta chains derived from one specimen sequenced in a study of CXCR3-negative and CXCR3-positive naive CD8 T cells. The method, 5' RACE with UMI labels, was used to prepare the TRB cDNA libraries. TCRdb re-analyzed the 5' RACE reads; it lists each CDR3 protein once, without DNA. Its clone listing holds about 80,000 distinct CDR3 sequences. The specimen sequenced was naive CXCR3- CD8+ T cells from blood. Subset: CD45RO-CCR7+CD27+CD95- naive CD8+ T cells lacking CXCR3 (TNR3-). These receptor sequences come from a human donor in good health. Some clones in this sample may be carry-over from other donors' samples.

The gene calls are TRBV29-1 and TRBJ2-1; the TCRdb call, TRBD1, lacks DNA for checking. The CDR3 runs 11 residues. Germline assignment: CDR1 SQVTM and CDR2 ANQGSEA. CDR3 region: CSVEGDNEQFF.

The J gene is TRBJ2-7, the V gene TRBV28; TCRdb selects TRBD1, and the lack of DNA leaves this call unchecked. The CDR3 runs 15 residues. Germline values: CDR1 MDHEN, CDR2 SYDVKM. Here the CDR3 reads CASSAFRGSSYEQYF.

V usage is TRBV21-1 and J usage is TRBJ2-3; TCRdb's D gene call, TRBD1, goes unchecked for lack of DNA. TRBV21-1 is noted as a pseudogene. This CDR3 has 17 residues. The CDR3 spells CASSKGGTGIGTDTQYF.

V usage is TRBV29-1 and J usage is TRBJ2-2; TCRdb returns TRBD1, unconfirmable since there is no DNA. This CDR3 spans 18 amino acids. From germline, CDR1 is SQVTM and CDR2 ANQGSEA. The CDR3 is CSVEDRRDTTLNTGELFF.

V and J are TRBV5-6 and TRBJ1-4. The CDR3 extends over 14 amino acids. CDR1 is SGHDT and CDR2 is YYEEEE in the germline V gene. CDR3 region: CASSWGTSNEKLFF.

The chain links TRBV16 to TRBJ2-7; the TRBD1 assignment by TCRdb is unverifiable without DNA. The CDR3 consists of 15 residues. Per the germline V gene, CDR1 is KGHSY and CDR2 is FQNENV. The CDR3 loop is CASSQGTGDAYEQYF.

CDR3: CASSSGGESYGYTF. The chain combines TRBV27 with TRBJ1-2. This CDR3 region has 14 residues. Germline CDR1 reads MNHEY; CDR2 reads SMNVEV (reference sequence).

The V and J genes are TRBV4-1 and TRBJ2-7. Germline CDR1 is MGHRA and CDR2 is YSYEKL. The CDR3 is made up of 13 amino acids. This CDR3 is CASSQVDNYEQYF.

The chain is built from TRBV10-2 and TRBJ2-6; TCRdb calls TRBD2, which cannot be checked without DNA. The germline CDR1 and CDR2 sequences are WSHSY and SAAADI. CDR3 length equals 18 residues. CDR3 residues: CASSEGPGPSSGANVLTF.

J is TRBJ2-1 and V is TRBV15; TCRdb outputs TRBD1, but without DNA this stays unchecked. Per germline, CDR1 LNHNV and CDR2 YYDKDF (reference sequence). This CDR3 has 17 residues. This chain's CDR3 is CATSRDRAREGGNEQFF. The full variable domain, completed using reference TRBV15 and TRBJ2-1, is DAMVIQNPRYQVTQFGKPVTLSCSQTLNHNVMYWYQQKSSQAPKLLFHYYDKDFNNEADTPDNFQSRRPNTSFCFLDIRSPGLGDTAMYLCATSRDRAREGGNEQFFGPGTRLTVL.

The rearrangement uses TRBV7-9 and TRBJ2-7; there is no DNA to check the TCRdb D call of TRBD1. The CDR3 contains 13 residues. From germline, CDR1 is SEHNR and CDR2 FQNEAQ (reference sequence). CDR3 region: CASLSSLSYEQYF. Full variable domain (remainder filled in from reference TRBV7-9 and TRBJ2-7): DTGVSQNPRHKITKRGQNVTFRCDPISEHNRLYWYRQTLGQGPEFLTYFQNEAQLEKSRLLSDRFSAERPKGSFSTLEIQRTEQGDSAMYLCASLSSLSYEQYFGPGTRLTVT.

The chain is built from TRBV6-5 and TRBJ1-1; TCRdb outputs TRBD1, but without DNA this stays unchecked. Germline CDR1 and CDR2: MNHEY and SVGAGI. This CDR3 has 14 residues. The CDR3 sequence is CASRPRTANTEAFF.

The chain combines TRBV4-3 with TRBJ2-7; TCRdb selects TRBD1, and the lack of DNA leaves this call unchecked. This CDR3 comprises 13 residues. CDR1 is LGHNA, CDR2 YSLEER, per germline. The CDR3 loop is CASSQGALYEQYF.

V gene TRBV7-2 combines with J gene TRBJ2-7; TCRdb's assignment of TRBD1 cannot be checked, as there is no DNA. The CDR3 covers 17 residues. CDR1 and CDR2 from the germline V gene are SGHTA and FQGNSA. The CDR3 sequence: CASSFLWLGGSSYEQYF.

The chain is built from TRBV7-9 and TRBJ2-7; TCRdb indicates TRBD2, and absent DNA this call remains unverified. CDR3 length: 16 residues. Germline V CDR1 and CDR2: SEHNR, FQNEAQ (reference sequence). The CDR3 is CASSSIGGRNSYEQYF.